These 4 T cell receptor beta chains share one sample of origin, sequenced in a study of PD-L1 blockade in urothelial cancer. The sample's time point: peripheral blood 6 weeks after treatment start. The assay was immunoSEQ multiplex PCR, and TCRdb's table has in-frame clones only and misses some. Seen here are around 38,000 clones, approximately 86% observed once, and the top ten hold roughly a quarter. The sample was PBMCs, taken around atezolizumab (anti-PD-L1) treatment. The source is a man aged 55-75 years with urothelial cancer.

This clone was counted only a few times. The rearrangement joins TRBV5-1 to TRBJ2-2; D gene unclear. CDR3 length: 15 amino acids. CDR1 is SGHRS and CDR2 is YFSETQ in the germline V gene. V was trimmed by 3 bases and J by 1 base, leaving 10 bases between them. The CDR3 bases are TGCGCCAGCAGCTCCTCTACGGGGAACACCGGGGAGCTGTTTTTT. Protein: CASSSSTGNTGELFF.

The chain is built from TRBV6-6 and TRBJ1-1, with 7 bases lining up with TRBD1. With 4 bases clipped from V and 3 bases from J, the junction kept 11 bases outside the gene matches. This CDR3 spans 16 amino acids. Germline values: CDR1 MNHNY, CDR2 SVGAGI (reference sequence). CDR3 residues: CASSSLLTGEDTEAFF. CDR3 sequence (DNA): TGTGCCAGCAGTTCCCTTCTCACAGGGGAGGACACTGAAGCTTTCTTT.

The chain couples TRBV6-5 to TRBJ1-1; 12 bases fit TRBD1. This CDR3 is 14 amino acids long. Losses at the gene ends were 5 bases for V and 6 bases for J; bases not matched to a gene: 4. CDR1 and CDR2 from the germline V gene are MNHEY and SVGAGI. Here the CDR3 reads CASSGTGGGAEAFF. The CDR3 nucleotides are TGTGCCAGCAGTGGGACAGGGGGCGGAGCTGAAGCTTTCTTT.

The chain employs TRBV28 and TRBJ1-5; the match to TRBD1 covers 10 bases. V was clipped by 6 bases and J by 7 bases; unmatched bases: 12. The CDR3 contains 16 residues. The germline V gene has CDR1 MDHEN and CDR2 SYDVKM. CDR3 sequence (DNA): TGTGCCAGCAGCGTTATCCGGGACAGGGGACGACAGCCCCAGCATTTT. The encoded protein is CASSVIRDRGRQPQHF.